This TCR beta chain was sequenced during a study of shared clonotypes between healthy human individuals. For the study at large: Those who served as donors were a couple of women and three men between the ages of 18 and 49.

CDR3 length: 12 amino acids. V was clipped by 4 bases and J by 13 bases, with 16 bases between them. Germline V gene sequence: CDR1 SGHTA, CDR2 FQGNSA. Clones were sequenced by immunoSEQ multiplex PCR, and TCRdb holds only the in-frame ones, with some missing. The sample records 1.5 million to 2.5 million clones, over 85% being singletons. Terminally differentiated effector memory CD45RA+ cells were excluded from the naive CD8 cells, which were CD45RO-negative and positively selected for CCR7. Sequencing was done on a sample of naive CD8+ T cells sorted from blood. V usage is TRBV7-2 and J usage is TRBJ1-2; no clear D. The clonotype comes from a man aged 18 to 29 in good health. This CDR3 is CASSSMTGKITF. CDR3 sequence (DNA): TGTGCCAGCAGCTCTATGACGGGGAAAATCACCTTC. The whole variable domain, filled in from reference TRBV7-2 and TRBJ1-2, reads GAGVSQSPSNKVTEKGKDVELRCDPISGHTALYWYRQSLGQGLEFLIYFQGNSAPDKSGLPSDRFSAERTGGSVSTLTIQRTQQEDSAVYLCASSSMTGKITFGSGTRLTVV.